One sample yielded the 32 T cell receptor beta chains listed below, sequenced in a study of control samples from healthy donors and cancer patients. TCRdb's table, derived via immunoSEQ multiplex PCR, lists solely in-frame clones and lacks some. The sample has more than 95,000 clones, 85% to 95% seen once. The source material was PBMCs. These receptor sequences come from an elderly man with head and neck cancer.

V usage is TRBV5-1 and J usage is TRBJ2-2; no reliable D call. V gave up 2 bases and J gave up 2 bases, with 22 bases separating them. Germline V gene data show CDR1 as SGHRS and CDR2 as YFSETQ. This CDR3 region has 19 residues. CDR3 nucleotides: TGCGCCAGCAGCTTTGACGAGAGAGCTACAACTTCTAACACCGGGGAGCTGTTTTTT. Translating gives CASSFDERATTSNTGELFF.

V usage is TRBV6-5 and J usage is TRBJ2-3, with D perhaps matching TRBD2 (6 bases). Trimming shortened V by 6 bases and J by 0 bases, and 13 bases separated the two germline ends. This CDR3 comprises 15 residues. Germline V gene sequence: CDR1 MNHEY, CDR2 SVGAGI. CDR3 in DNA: TGTGCCAGCAGCCGGGACTTCGCGAGCACAGATACGCAGTATTTT. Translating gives CASSRDFASTDTQYF.

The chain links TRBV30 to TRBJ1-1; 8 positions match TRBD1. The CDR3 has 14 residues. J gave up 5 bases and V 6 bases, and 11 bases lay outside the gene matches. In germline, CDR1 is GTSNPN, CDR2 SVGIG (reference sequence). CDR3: CACSSGGAGTEAFF. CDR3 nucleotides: TGTGCCTGTTCATCAGGGGGCGCGGGAACTGAAGCTTTCTTT.

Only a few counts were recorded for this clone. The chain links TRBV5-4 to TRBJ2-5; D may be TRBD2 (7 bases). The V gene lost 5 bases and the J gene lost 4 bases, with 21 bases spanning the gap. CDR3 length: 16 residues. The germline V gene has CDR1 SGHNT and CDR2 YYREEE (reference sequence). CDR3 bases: TGTGCCAGCAGGGGGGGTCGTCCGGGGGGCTTAGAGACCCAGTACTTC. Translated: CASRGGRPGGLETQYF.

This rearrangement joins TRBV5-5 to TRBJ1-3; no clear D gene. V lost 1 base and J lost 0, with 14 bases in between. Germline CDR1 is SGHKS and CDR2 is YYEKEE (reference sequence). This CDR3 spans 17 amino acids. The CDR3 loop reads CASSLYQGPNSGNTIYF. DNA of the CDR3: TGTGCCAGCAGCTTGTATCAAGGGCCCAACTCTGGAAACACCATATATTTT.

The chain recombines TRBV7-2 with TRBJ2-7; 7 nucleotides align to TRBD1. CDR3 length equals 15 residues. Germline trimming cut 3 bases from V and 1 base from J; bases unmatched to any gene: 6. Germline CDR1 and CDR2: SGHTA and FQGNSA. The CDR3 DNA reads TGTGCCAGCAGCTTTAGCCAGGGGGTTTCCTACGAGCAGTACTTC. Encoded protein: CASSFSQGVSYEQYF.

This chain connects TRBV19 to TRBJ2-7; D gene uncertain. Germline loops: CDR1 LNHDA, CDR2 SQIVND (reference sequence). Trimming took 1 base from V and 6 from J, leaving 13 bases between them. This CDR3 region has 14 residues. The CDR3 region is CASSIGTPIGEQYF. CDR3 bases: TGTGCCAGTAGTATAGGAACACCCATCGGCGAGCAGTACTTC.

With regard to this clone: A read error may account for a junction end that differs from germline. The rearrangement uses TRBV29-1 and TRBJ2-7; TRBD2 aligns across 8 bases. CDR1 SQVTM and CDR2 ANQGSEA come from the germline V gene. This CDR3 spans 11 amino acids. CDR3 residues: CSVEDFPGLAF. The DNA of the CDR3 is TGCAGCGTTGAAGATTTCCCCGGACTAGCCTTC.

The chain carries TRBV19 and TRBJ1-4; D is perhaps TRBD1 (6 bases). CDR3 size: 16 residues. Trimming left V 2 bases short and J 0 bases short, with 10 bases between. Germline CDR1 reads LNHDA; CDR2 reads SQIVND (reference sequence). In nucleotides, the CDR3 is TGTGCCAGTAGTATACGGGGGGCCTCAACTAATGAAAAACTGTTTTTT. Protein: CASSIRGASTNEKLFF.

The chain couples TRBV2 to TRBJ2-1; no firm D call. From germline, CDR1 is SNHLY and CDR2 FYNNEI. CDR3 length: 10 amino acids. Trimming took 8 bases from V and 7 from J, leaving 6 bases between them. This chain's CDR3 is CASRRNEQFF. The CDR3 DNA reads TGTGCCAGCCGACGTAATGAGCAGTTCTTC. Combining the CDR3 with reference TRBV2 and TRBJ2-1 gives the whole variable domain EPEVTQTPSHQVTQMGQEVILRCVPISNHLYFYWYRQILGQKVEFLVSFYNNEISEKSEIFDDQFSVERPDGSNFTLKIRSTKLEDSAMYFCASRRNEQFFGPGTRLTVL.

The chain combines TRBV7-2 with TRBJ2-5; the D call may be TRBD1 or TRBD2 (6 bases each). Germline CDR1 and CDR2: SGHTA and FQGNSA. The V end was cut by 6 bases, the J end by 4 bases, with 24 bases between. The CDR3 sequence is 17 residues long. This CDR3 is CASSPIFLGGSRETQYF. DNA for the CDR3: TGTGCCAGCAGTCCAATTTTTTTGGGGGGCAGCCGAGAGACCCAGTACTTC. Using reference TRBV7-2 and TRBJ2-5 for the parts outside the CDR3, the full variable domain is GAGVSQSPSNKVTEKGKDVELRCDPISGHTALYWYRQSLGQGLEFLIYFQGNSAPDKSGLPSDRFSAERTGGSVSTLTIQRTQQEDSAVYLCASSPIFLGGSRETQYFGPGTRLLVL.

For the CDR3, the DNA is TGTGCCAGCACCCCGGGACAGGGTATGTACGAGCAGTACTTC. Its translation is CASTPGQGMYEQYF. The genes are TRBV6-6 and TRBJ2-7, with 9 bases that match TRBD1. This CDR3 has 14 residues. Germline values: CDR1 MNHNY, CDR2 SVGAGI (reference sequence). The trim removed 7 bases at V and 4 bases at J, leaving 8 bases unmatched.

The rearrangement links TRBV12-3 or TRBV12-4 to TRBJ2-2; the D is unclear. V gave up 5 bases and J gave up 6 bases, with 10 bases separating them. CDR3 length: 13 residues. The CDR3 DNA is TGTGCCAGCAGTCCCCCCTTGGCCGGGGAGCTGTTTTTT. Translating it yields CASSPPLAGELFF.

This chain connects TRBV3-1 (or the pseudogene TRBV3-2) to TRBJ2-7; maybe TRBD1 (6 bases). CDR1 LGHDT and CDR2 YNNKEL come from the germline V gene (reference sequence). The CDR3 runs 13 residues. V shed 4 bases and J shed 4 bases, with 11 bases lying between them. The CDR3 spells CASSPLTGYEQYF. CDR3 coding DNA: TGTGCCAGCAGCCCACTGACAGGATACGAGCAGTACTTC.

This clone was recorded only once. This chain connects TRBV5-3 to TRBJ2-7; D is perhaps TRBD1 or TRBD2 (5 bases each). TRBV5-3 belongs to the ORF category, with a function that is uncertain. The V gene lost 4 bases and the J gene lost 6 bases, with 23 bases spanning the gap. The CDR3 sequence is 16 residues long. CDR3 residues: CARSAGAKRTPLEQYF. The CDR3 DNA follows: TGTGCCAGAAGCGCCGGGGCTAAGAGGACCCCCCTCGAGCAGTACTTC.

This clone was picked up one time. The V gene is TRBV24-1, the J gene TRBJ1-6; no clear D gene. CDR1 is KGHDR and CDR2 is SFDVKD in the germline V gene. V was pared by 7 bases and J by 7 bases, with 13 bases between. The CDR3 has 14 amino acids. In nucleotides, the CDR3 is TGTGCCACCAGCCCTTTTTCTCCGAATTCACCCCTCCACTTT. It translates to CATSPFSPNSPLHF.

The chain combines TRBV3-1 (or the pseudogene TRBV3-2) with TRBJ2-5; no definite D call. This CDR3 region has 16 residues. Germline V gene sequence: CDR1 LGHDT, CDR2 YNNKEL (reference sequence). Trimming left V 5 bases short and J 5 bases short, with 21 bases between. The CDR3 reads CASSTQDPISPETQYF. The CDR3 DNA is TGTGCCAGCAGCACCCAGGATCCCATTTCTCCTGAGACCCAGTACTTC.

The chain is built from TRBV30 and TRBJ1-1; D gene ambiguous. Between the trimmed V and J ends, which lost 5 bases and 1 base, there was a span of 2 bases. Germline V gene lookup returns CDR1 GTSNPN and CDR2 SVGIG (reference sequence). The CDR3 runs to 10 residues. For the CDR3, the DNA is TGTGCCTGGGGGAACACTGAAGCTTTCTTT. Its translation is CAWGNTEAFF.

The CDR3 loop is CASSEYSGDGANVLTF. The CDR3 DNA follows: TGTGCCAGCAGTGAATACTCTGGGGATGGGGCCAACGTCCTGACTTTC. The chain employs TRBV6-1 and TRBJ2-6; D is undetermined. The CDR3 sequence is 16 residues long. V lost 2 bases and J lost 3, with 11 bases in between. Germline V gene lookup returns CDR1 MNHNS and CDR2 SASEGT.

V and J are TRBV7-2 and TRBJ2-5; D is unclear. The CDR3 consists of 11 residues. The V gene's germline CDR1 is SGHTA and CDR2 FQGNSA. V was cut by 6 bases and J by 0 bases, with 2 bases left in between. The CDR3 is CASRYQETQYF. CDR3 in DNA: TGTGCCAGCAGATACCAAGAGACCCAGTACTTC.

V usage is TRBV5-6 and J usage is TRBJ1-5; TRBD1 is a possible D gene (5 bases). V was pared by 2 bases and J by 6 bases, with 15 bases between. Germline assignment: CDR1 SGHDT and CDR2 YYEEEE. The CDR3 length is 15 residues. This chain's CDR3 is CASSLAGLIGQPQHF. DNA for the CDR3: TGTGCCAGCAGCTTAGCGGGGCTTATAGGTCAGCCCCAGCATTTT.

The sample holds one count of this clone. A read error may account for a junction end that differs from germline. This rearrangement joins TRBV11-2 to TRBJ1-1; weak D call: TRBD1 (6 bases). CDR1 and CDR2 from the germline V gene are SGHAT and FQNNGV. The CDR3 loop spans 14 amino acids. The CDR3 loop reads CASSLEAGARGAFF. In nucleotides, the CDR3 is TGTGCCAGCAGTTTAGAAGCAGGGGCGCGGGGAGCTTTCTTT.

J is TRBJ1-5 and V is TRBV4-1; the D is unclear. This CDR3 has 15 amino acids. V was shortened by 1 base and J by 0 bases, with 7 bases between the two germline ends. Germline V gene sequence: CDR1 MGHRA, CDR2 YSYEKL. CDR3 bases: TGCGCCAGCAGCCAAGGGCAGACTAGCAATCAGCCCCAGCATTTT. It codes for CASSQGQTSNQPQHF.

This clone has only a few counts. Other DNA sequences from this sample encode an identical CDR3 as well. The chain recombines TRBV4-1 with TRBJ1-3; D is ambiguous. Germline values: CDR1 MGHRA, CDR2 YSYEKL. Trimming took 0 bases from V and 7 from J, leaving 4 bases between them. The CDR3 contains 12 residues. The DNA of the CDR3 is TGCGCCAGCAGCCAAGAGGGGAACACCATATATTTT. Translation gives CASSQEGNTIYF.

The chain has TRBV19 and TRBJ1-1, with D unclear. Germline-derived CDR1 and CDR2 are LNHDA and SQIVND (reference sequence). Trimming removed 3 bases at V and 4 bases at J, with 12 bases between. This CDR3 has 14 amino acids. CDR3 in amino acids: CASSMSTSGTEAFF. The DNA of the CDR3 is TGTGCCAGTAGTATGTCGACATCTGGCACTGAAGCTTTCTTT.

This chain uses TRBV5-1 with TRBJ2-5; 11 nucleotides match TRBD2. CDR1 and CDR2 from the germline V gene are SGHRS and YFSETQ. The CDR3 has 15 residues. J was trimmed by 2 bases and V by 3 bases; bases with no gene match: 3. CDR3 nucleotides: TGCGCCAGCAGCTATACTAGCGGGGGACAAGAGACCCAGTACTTC. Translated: CASSYTSGGQETQYF.

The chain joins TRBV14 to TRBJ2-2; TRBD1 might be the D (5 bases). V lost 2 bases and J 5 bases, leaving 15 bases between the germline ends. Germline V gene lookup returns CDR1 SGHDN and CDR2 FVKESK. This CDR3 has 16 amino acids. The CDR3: CASSQLRAGMTGELFF. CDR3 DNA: TGTGCCAGCAGCCAACTACGAGCAGGGATGACCGGGGAGCTGTTTTTT.

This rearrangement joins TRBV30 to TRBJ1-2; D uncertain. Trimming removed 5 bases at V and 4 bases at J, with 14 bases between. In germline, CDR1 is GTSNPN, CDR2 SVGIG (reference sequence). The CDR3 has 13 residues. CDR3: CAWSLGISYGYTF. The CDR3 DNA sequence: TGTGCCTGGTCACTGGGTATAAGCTATGGCTACACCTTC.

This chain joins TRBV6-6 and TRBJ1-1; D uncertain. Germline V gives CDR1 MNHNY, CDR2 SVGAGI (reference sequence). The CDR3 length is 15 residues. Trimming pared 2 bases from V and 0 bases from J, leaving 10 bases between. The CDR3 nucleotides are TGTGCCAGCAGTTACGACCCTACAGTGAACACTGAAGCTTTCTTT. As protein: CASSYDPTVNTEAFF.

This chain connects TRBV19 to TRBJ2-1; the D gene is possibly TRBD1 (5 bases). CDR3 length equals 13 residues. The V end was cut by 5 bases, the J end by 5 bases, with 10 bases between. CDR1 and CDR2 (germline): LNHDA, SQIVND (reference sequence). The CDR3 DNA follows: TGTGCCAGTAGTCTGTCCAGGGACAATGAGCAGTTCTTC. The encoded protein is CASSLSRDNEQFF.

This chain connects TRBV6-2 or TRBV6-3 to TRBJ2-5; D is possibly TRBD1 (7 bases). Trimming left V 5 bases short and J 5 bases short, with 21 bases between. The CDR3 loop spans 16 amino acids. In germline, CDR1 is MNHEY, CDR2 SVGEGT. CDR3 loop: CASSQGGGKVRETQYF. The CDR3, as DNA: TGTGCCAGCAGTCAAGGGGGCGGGAAAGTAAGGGAGACCCAGTACTTC.

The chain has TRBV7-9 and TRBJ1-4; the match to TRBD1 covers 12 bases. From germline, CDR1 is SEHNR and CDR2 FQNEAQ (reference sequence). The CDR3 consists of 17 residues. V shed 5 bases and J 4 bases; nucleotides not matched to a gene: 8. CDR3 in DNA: TGTGCCAGCAGCGCGCGGGACAGGGGGCCCGGTAATGAAAAACTGTTTTTT. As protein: CASSARDRGPGNEKLFF.